This entry features one T cell receptor (beta chain) sequence. The data were obtained in a study of blood T cell repertoires in COVID-19. Study-level information: There were acute and convalescent COVID-19 samples, and they came from the United States, Italy and Spain. The analysed material was cDNA or gDNA that came from T cells, B-cell-depleted T cells, or PBMCs.

In the source study's methods: Reference gene primer amplification yielded estimated nucleated cell counts. Libraries were prepared by immunoSEQ multiplex PCR; TCRdb keeps only in-frame clonotypes and omits some of them. Clone size and the V and J calls come from that table; the DNA yielded D and trimming. The repertoire holds roughly 180,000 clones, with approximately 80% as singletons. This CDR3 comprises 11 residues. CDR1 is GTSNPN and CDR2 is SVGIG in the germline V gene (reference sequence). V lost 3 bases to trimming and J lost 9 bases, with 11 bases between them. The TCR comes from a human donor in a cohort sampled during active COVID-19. Sequencing used peripheral blood. The V and J genes are TRBV30 and TRBJ1-1; D is unclear. In DNA, the CDR3 is TGTGCCTGGAGCACGAGGTTGCAAGCTTTCTTT. Its protein is CAWSTRLQAFF.